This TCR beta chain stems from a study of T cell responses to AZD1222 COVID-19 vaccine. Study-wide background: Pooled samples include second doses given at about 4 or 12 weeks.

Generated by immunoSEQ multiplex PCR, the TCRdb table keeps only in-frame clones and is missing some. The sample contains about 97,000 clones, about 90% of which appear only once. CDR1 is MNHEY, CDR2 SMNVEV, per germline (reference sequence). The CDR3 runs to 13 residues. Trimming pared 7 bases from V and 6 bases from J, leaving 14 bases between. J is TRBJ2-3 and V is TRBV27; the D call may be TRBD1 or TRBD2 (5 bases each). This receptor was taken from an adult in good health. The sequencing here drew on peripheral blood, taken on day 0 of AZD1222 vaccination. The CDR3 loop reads CASIPSWDDTQYF. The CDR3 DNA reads TGTGCCAGCATCCCCTCCTGGGACGATACGCAGTATTTT.